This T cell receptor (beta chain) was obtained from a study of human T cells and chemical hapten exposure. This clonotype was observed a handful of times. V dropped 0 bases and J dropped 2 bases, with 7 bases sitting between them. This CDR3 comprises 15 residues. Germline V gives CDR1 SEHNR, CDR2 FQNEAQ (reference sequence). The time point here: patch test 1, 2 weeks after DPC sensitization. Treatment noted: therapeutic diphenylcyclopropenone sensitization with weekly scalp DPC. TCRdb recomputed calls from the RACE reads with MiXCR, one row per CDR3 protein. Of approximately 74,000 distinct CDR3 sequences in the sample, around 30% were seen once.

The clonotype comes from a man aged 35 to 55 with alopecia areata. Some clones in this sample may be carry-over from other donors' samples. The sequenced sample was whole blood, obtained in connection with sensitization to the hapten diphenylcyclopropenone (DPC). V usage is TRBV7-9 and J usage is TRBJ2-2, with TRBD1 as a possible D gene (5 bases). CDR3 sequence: CASSLARGNTGELFF. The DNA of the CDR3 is TGTGCCAGCAGCTTAGCAAGGGGAAACACCGGGGAGCTGTTTTTT. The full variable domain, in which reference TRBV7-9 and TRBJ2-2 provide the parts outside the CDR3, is DTGVSQNPRHKITKRGQNVTFRCDPISEHNRLYWYRQTLGQGPEFLTYFQNEAQLEKSRLLSDRFSAERPKGSFSTLEIQRTEQGDSAMYLCASSLARGNTGELFFGEGSRLTVL.